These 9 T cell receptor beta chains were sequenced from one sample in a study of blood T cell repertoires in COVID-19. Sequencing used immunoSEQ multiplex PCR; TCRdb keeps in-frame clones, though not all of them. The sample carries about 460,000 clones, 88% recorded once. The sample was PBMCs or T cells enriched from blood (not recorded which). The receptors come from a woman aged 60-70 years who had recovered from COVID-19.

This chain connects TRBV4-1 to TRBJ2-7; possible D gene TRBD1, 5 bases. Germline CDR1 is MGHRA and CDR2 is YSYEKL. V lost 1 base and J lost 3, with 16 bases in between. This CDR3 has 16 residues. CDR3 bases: TGCGCCAGCAGCCAAGTCACACGGGCAGGGAACTACGAGCAGTACTTC. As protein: CASSQVTRAGNYEQYF.

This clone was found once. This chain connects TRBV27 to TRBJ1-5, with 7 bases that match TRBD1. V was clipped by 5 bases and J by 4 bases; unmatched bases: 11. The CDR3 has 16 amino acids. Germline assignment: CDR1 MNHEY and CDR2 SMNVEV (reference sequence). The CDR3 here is CASSPSTGEDNQPQHF. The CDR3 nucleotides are TGTGCCAGCAGTCCGAGTACAGGGGAGGATAATCAGCCCCAGCATTTT.

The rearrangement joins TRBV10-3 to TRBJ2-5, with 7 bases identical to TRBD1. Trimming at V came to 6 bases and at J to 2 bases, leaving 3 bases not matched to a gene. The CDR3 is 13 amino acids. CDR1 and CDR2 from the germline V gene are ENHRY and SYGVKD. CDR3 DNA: TGTGCCATCAGGAAGACAGGGCAAGAGACCCAGTACTTC. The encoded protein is CAIRKTGQETQYF.

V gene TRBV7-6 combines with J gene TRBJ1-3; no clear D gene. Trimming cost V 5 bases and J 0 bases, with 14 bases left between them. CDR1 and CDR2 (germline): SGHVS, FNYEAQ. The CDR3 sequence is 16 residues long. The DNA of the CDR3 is TGTGCCAGCAGCCCATTCGGGTCCAGCTCTGGAAACACCATATATTTT. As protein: CASSPFGSSSGNTIYF.

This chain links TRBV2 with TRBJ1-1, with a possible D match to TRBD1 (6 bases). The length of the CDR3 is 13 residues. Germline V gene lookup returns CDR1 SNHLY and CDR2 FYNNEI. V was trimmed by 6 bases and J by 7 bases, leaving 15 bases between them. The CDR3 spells CASSHLGQYEAFF. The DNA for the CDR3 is TGTGCCAGCAGCCACCTTGGACAGTATGAAGCTTTCTTT.

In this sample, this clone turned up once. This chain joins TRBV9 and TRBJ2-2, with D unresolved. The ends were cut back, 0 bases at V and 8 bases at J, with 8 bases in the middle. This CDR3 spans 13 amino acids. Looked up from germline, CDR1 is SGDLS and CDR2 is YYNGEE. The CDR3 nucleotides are TGTGCCAGCAGCGTAGTAATGACTGGGGAGCTGTTTTTT. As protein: CASSVVMTGELFF.

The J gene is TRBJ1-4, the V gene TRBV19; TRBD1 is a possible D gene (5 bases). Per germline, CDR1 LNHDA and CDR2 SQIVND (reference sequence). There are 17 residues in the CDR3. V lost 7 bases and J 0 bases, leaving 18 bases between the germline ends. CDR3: CASKRTQGIATNEKLFF. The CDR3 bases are TGTGCCAGTAAGCGAACTCAGGGAATTGCAACTAATGAAAAACTGTTTTTT.

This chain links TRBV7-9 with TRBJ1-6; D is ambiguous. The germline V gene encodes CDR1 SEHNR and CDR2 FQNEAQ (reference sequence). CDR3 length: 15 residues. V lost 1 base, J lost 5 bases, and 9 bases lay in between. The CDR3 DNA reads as TGTGCCAGCAGCTTAGGGTACAGCAATAATTCACCCCTCCACTTT. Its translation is CASSLGYSNNSPLHF.

The CDR3 DNA sequence: TGTGCCAGCAGTTCGACAGCTGTTCGTACTGAAGCTTTCTTT. The encoded protein is CASSSTAVRTEAFF. The rearrangement joins TRBV28 to TRBJ1-1; perhaps TRBD1 as D (5 bases). The CDR3 is made up of 14 amino acids. V was trimmed by 4 bases and J by 5 bases, leaving 14 bases between them. CDR1 is MDHEN and CDR2 is SYDVKM in the germline V gene.